The 32 T cell receptor beta chains listed next were all sequenced from one sample in a study of T cells in Graves' hyperthyroidism and ophthalmopathy (dated by TCRdb to between 2018 and 2021). The library was obtained by multiplex PCR. Sequencer: Illumina HiSeq 2000. TCR beta CDR3 regions were amplified from RNA transcripts. For the first round of RT-PCR on the TCR CDR3, the HTBI primer set was used together with the Qiagen OneStep RT-PCR kit. TCRdb handled the public reads itself, with Q25 trimming in fastp and clone calling in MiXCR, and kept productive beta chains. A single entry per CDR3 protein holds the most common genes and DNA from its merged rows. For this sample the table gives about 500,000 distinct CDR3 sequences, of which more than 15% were detected only once. The ten largest clonotypes hold over 25% of the sample. Sequenced material: blood. The receptors were gathered from a woman in her 30s with Graves' ophthalmopathy.

This clonotype was observed a few times. The chain couples TRBV5-6 to TRBJ1-1; D unresolved. The CDR3 is 15 residues long. V shed 4 bases and J shed 0 bases, with 13 bases lying between them. Germline V gene data show CDR1 as SGHDT and CDR2 as YYEEEE. The CDR3 sequence is CASSDQWKMNTEAFF. CDR3 nucleotides: TGTGCCAGCAGCGATCAGTGGAAGATGAACACTGAAGCTTTCTTT. Combining the CDR3 with reference TRBV5-6 and TRBJ1-1 gives the whole variable domain DAGVTQSPTHLIKTRGQQVTLRCSPKSGHDTVSWYQQALGQGPQFIFQYYEEEERQRGNFPDRFSGHQFPNYSSELNVNALLLGDSALYLCASSDQWKMNTEAFFGQGTRLTVV.

This clonotype has a count of ten or more. V usage is TRBV27 and J usage is TRBJ1-1; 8 positions match TRBD1. Trimming cost V 5 bases and J 0 bases; bases outside gene matches: 11. Germline values: CDR1 MNHEY, CDR2 SMNVEV (reference sequence). This CDR3 is built from 17 residues. CDR3 region: CASSTGQGAPMNTEAFF. CDR3 coding DNA: TGTGCCAGCAGTACAGGACAGGGCGCGCCCATGAACACTGAAGCTTTCTTT.

This clonotype was counted a few times. The rearrangement joins TRBV7-2 to TRBJ2-5; 12 bases line up with TRBD2. The CDR3 spans 18 residues. Germline lookup yields CDR1 SGHTA and CDR2 FQGNSA. Trimming took 1 base from V and 4 from J; bases not matched to a gene: 10. CDR3 amino acids: CASSLGASGRAWGETQYF. The CDR3, as DNA: TGTGCCAGCAGCTTAGGGGCTAGCGGGAGGGCGTGGGGAGAGACCCAGTACTTC.

This rearrangement joins TRBV7-9 to TRBJ2-2; 7 bases fit TRBD2. This CDR3 comprises 13 residues. After removal of 8 bases from V and 6 bases from J, the junction contained 6 bases not matched to a gene. Looked up from germline, CDR1 is SEHNR and CDR2 is FQNEAQ (reference sequence). Here the CDR3 reads CASEMGGAGELFF. DNA for the CDR3: TGTGCCAGCGAGATGGGGGGGGCCGGGGAGCTGTTTTTT.

V usage is TRBV6-5 and J usage is TRBJ2-7; D gene ambiguous. Deletions cut 6 bases from V and 0 bases from J, with 12 bases between. Germline loops: CDR1 MNHEY, CDR2 SVGAGI. This CDR3 is 14 amino acids long. The CDR3 DNA sequence: TGTGCCAGCAGCTTACCAAGTGTCTCCTACGAGCAGTACTTC. Amino acid sequence: CASSLPSVSYEQYF.

This clonotype was seen only a few times. The chain couples TRBV6-1 to TRBJ2-7, with 9 bases fitting TRBD2. This CDR3 is 14 amino acids long. V trimming: 7 bases; J trimming: 0 bases; junction bases outside the gene matches: 4. Germline lookup yields CDR1 MNHNS and CDR2 SASEGT. In nucleotides, the CDR3 is TGTGCCAGCATCCTAGCGGGGAGCTCCTACGAGCAGTACTTC. This sequence encodes CASILAGSSYEQYF.

This clonotype was recorded many times. The chain couples TRBV20-1 to TRBJ1-1; tentatively, D is TRBD1 (6 bases). V lost 0 bases to trimming and J lost 7 bases, with 15 bases between them. Germline CDR1 DFQATT, CDR2 SNEGSKA (reference sequence). This CDR3 has 14 residues. The CDR3 sequence: CSARDLGGASEAFF. The CDR3 DNA sequence: TGCAGTGCTAGAGATCTAGGGGGGGCGAGTGAAGCTTTCTTT.

A remark on this clonotype: A much larger clonotype is one base distant, so this may be a read error. This chain links TRBV20-1 with TRBJ2-3, with 10 bases lining up with TRBD2. The CDR3 is 17 residues long. CDR1 DFQATT and CDR2 SNEGSKA come from the germline V gene (reference sequence). V gave up 2 bases and J gave up 0 bases; unmatched junction bases: 8. CDR3: CSARSHLAGVSTDTQYF. CDR3 nucleotide sequence: TGCAGTGCTAGAAGTCATCTAGCGGGAGTGAGCACAGATACGCAGTATTTT.

The V call is TRBV20-1, the J call TRBJ2-1; D possibly corresponds to TRBD1 (6 bases). Germline V gene lookup returns CDR1 DFQATT and CDR2 SNEGSKA (reference sequence). The CDR3 is made up of 14 amino acids. Trimming took 4 bases from V and 5 from J, leaving 15 bases between them. This CDR3 reads CSANNRDGHNEQFF. CDR3 sequence (DNA): TGCAGTGCTAACAACAGGGACGGGCACAATGAGCAGTTCTTC.

Concerning this clonotype: Just one base apart from a much larger clone, this may be a read error. J is TRBJ2-7 and V is TRBV11-2, with D perhaps matching TRBD1 (5 bases). Germline-derived CDR1 and CDR2 are SGHAT and FQNNGV. The CDR3 consists of 12 residues. CDR3 in amino acids: CASGLVQAEQYF. Here the CDR3 DNA reads TGTGCCAGCGGCTTAGTACAGGCCGAGCAGTACTTC.

The chain links TRBV29-1 to TRBJ1-2; D unclear. CDR3 size: 14 residues. Germline V CDR1 and CDR2: SQVTM, ANQGSEA. V lost 1 base to trimming and J lost 4 bases, with 13 bases between them. The CDR3 DNA sequence: TGCAGCGTTGAAGGCCAGAACTATTTCTATGGCTACACCTTC. It is translated as CSVEGQNYFYGYTF. Looking up the rest from reference TRBV29-1 and TRBJ1-2 gives the full variable domain: SAVISQKPSRDICQRGTSLTIQCQVDSQVTMMFWYRQQPGQSLTLIATANQGSEATYESGFVIDKFPISRPNLTFSTLTVSNMSPEDSSIYLCSVEGQNYFYGYTFGSGTRLTVV.

In its sample, this clonotype was seen many times. The chain couples TRBV7-9 to TRBJ2-1; D unresolved. The germline CDR1 and CDR2 sequences are SEHNR and FQNEAQ (reference sequence). V gave up 1 base and J gave up 0 bases, with 13 bases separating them. The CDR3 is 17 amino acids. The CDR3 sequence: CASSLGIGGDSYNEQFF. The CDR3 bases are TGTGCCAGCAGCTTAGGCATCGGCGGCGACTCCTACAATGAGCAGTTCTTC.

This clonotype was seen at least ten times. The rearrangement links TRBV18 to TRBJ2-2; 8 bases align to TRBD1. Germline V gives CDR1 KGHSH, CDR2 LQKENI. V gave up 3 bases and J gave up 5 bases; unmatched junction bases: 8. The CDR3 totals 16 residues. The DNA for the CDR3 is TGTGCCAGCTCACCCTCTATGACAGGGGAGACCGGGGAGCTGTTTTTT. As protein: CASSPSMTGETGELFF.

The V and J genes are TRBV20-1 and TRBJ2-7; D call uncertain. The CDR3 contains 14 residues. Germline CDR1 is DFQATT and CDR2 is SNEGSKA (reference sequence). The V gene lost 0 bases and the J gene lost 3 bases, with 12 bases spanning the gap. The CDR3 spells CSARDISVLYEQYF. As DNA, the CDR3 is TGCAGTGCTAGAGATATATCCGTCCTCTACGAGCAGTACTTC.

J is TRBJ2-3 and V is TRBV29-1, with TRBD2 matching over 7 bases. This CDR3 contains 11 residues. Germline V gene lookup returns CDR1 SQVTM and CDR2 ANQGSEA. The junction had 1 base not matched to a gene; V was cut back by 4 bases and J by 6 bases. The CDR3 loop reads CSVVLADTQYF. The CDR3 DNA is TGCAGCGTTGTACTAGCGGATACGCAGTATTTT.

The V call is TRBV7-2, the J call TRBJ1-2, with D maybe TRBD1 (6 bases). This CDR3 has 15 residues. CDR1 SGHTA and CDR2 FQGNSA come from the germline V gene. Trimming stripped 1 base from V and 8 bases from J, with 17 bases between. The CDR3 region has the DNA TGTGCCAGCAGCTTAGTGGCGGGGGGCGTGTGGGGCTACACCTTC. It translates to CASSLVAGGVWGYTF.

This clonotype appeared many times. The chain combines TRBV6-2 or TRBV6-3 with TRBJ2-7, with D perhaps matching TRBD2 (6 bases). The CDR3 has 14 residues. V lost 4 bases to trimming and J lost 1 base, with 11 bases between them. Germline V gene lookup returns CDR1 MNHEY and CDR2 SVGEGT. CDR3: CASSSWEDSYEQYF. CDR3 coding DNA: TGTGCCAGCAGTTCTTGGGAGGATTCCTACGAGCAGTACTTC.

This clonotype appeared many times. The chain recombines TRBV5-1 with TRBJ2-7; the D is unclear. CDR3 size: 15 residues. V dropped 0 bases and J dropped 1 base, with 11 bases sitting between them. Germline V CDR1 and CDR2: SGHRS, YFSETQ. The CDR3, as DNA: TGCGCCAGCAGCTTGGCCGGAGTTTATTCCTACGAGCAGTACTTC. This sequence encodes CASSLAGVYSYEQYF. The full variable domain, rest sourced from reference TRBV5-1 and TRBJ2-7, is KAGVTQTPRYLIKTRGQQVTLSCSPISGHRSVSWYQQTPGQGLQFLFEYFSETQRNKGNFPGRFSGRQFSNSRSEMNVSTLELGDSALYLCASSLAGVYSYEQYFGPGTRLTVT.

This clonotype was counted ten times or more. The chain has TRBV7-2 and TRBJ2-5, with 7 positions matching TRBD2. Trimming at V came to 5 bases and at J to 5 bases, leaving 11 bases not matched to a gene. Germline V gene data show CDR1 as SGHTA and CDR2 as FQGNSA. CDR3 length: 15 amino acids. CDR3 in DNA: TGTGCCAGCAGCGCTCCGTGGGAGGGGTTCGAGACCCAGTACTTC. As protein: CASSAPWEGFETQYF.

The gene calls are TRBV6-2 or TRBV6-3 and TRBJ2-7; TRBD2 aligns across 7 bases. The germline CDR1 and CDR2 sequences are MNHEY and SVGEGT. The trim removed 2 bases at V and 2 bases at J, leaving 9 bases unmatched. The CDR3 length is 16 residues. CDR3 DNA: TGTGCCAGCAGTTACCCTCGGCGGGGGTTAACCTACGAGCAGTACTTC. Its protein product is CASSYPRRGLTYEQYF.

Here the CDR3 DNA reads TGTGCCAGCAGTTTAGGACATCGAAAGACGGTCACCGGGGAGCTGTTTTTT. It codes for CASSLGHRKTVTGELFF. V is TRBV28 and J is TRBJ2-2; possible D gene TRBD1, 5 bases. In germline, CDR1 is MDHEN, CDR2 SYDVKM. CDR3 length: 17 residues. Deletions cut 2 bases from V and 4 bases from J, with 17 bases between.

This clonotype was seen only a few times. This rearrangement joins TRBV19 to TRBJ2-1; the D gene could be TRBD1 or TRBD2 (5 bases each). Germline assignment: CDR1 LNHDA and CDR2 SQIVND (reference sequence). V lost 7 bases and J lost 7, with 20 bases in between. The CDR3 loop spans 15 amino acids. The CDR3 loop is CASTGHEGLGNEQFF. The CDR3 DNA reads TGTGCCAGTACAGGGCATGAGGGATTAGGGAATGAGCAGTTCTTC.

The V call is TRBV19, the J call TRBJ2-3; maybe TRBD2 (6 bases). Deletions cut 3 bases from V and 7 bases from J, with 14 bases between. This CDR3 spans 14 amino acids. Germline CDR1 and CDR2: LNHDA and SQIVND (reference sequence). The CDR3 spells CASSMVAGSHTQYF. As DNA, the CDR3 is TGTGCCAGTAGTATGGTGGCGGGATCACATACGCAGTATTTT. The whole variable domain, filled in from reference TRBV19 and TRBJ2-3, reads DGGITQSPKYLFRKEGQNVTLSCEQNLNHDAMYWYRQDPGQGLRLIYYSQIVNDFQKGDIAEGYSVSREKKESFPLTVTSAQKNPTAFYLCASSMVAGSHTQYFGPGTRLTVL.

The chain is built from TRBV7-2 and TRBJ2-7, with 8 nucleotides matching TRBD1. Germline V CDR1 and CDR2: SGHTA, FQGNSA. V shed 3 bases and J 7 bases; nucleotides not matched to a gene: 8. The CDR3 spans 14 residues. CDR3 in amino acids: CASSFAGGSGEQYF. The CDR3 bases are TGTGCCAGCAGCTTCGCAGGGGGCTCTGGTGAGCAGTACTTC.

This clonotype has at least ten counts. The CDR3, as DNA: TGTGCCAGCAGTTACATCGGTGGAGGGGCACAAGAGACCCAGTACTTC. It encodes CASSYIGGGAQETQYF. This chain connects TRBV6-2 or TRBV6-3 to TRBJ2-5; possibly TRBD2 for D (6 bases). The germline V and J ends were trimmed by 2 bases and 2 bases, with 15 bases remaining between them. The CDR3 covers 16 residues. Germline V gene sequence: CDR1 MNHEY, CDR2 SVGEGT.

This clonotype came up a few times. The gene calls are TRBV6-2 or TRBV6-3 and TRBJ2-4; 8 bases agree with TRBD1. This CDR3 spans 13 amino acids. The ends lost 5 bases at V and 7 bases at J; junction bases unmatched: 4. Per germline, CDR1 MNHEY and CDR2 SVGEGT. The CDR3 protein is CASSRGQANIQYF. The CDR3 region has the DNA TGTGCCAGCAGTAGGGGACAGGCGAACATTCAGTACTTC.

This clonotype was observed at least ten times. The chain has TRBV7-9 and TRBJ1-1; 7 bases agree with TRBD1. The CDR3 extends over 15 amino acids. Germline trimming cut 2 bases from V and 5 bases from J; bases unmatched to any gene: 8. Germline V gives CDR1 SEHNR, CDR2 FQNEAQ (reference sequence). The DNA of the CDR3 is TGTGCCAGCAGCTTACCCACAGGGGTGAGAACTGAAGCTTTCTTT. Translation: CASSLPTGVRTEAFF.

This clonotype has at least ten counts. The chain couples TRBV30 to TRBJ2-7; maybe TRBD2 (5 bases). Germline loops: CDR1 GTSNPN, CDR2 SVGIG (reference sequence). V was cut by 6 bases and J by 4 bases, with 13 bases left in between. The CDR3 covers 12 residues. Here the CDR3 DNA reads TGTGCCTGTTTCGGAGCGGAATACGAGCAGTACTTC. It specifies CACFGAEYEQYF.

This clonotype was seen repeatedly, ten times or more. The rearrangement links TRBV20-1 to TRBJ1-2; a weak D match, TRBD1 (5 bases). The germline V gene has CDR1 DFQATT and CDR2 SNEGSKA (reference sequence). V was pared by 4 bases and J by 5 bases, with 11 bases between. The CDR3 contains 12 residues. CDR3 DNA sequence: TGCAGTGCTACCGGGACGGAGTATGGCTACACCTTC. Protein product: CSATGTEYGYTF.

This clonotype was observed at least ten times. This chain connects TRBV5-1 to TRBJ2-5, with a tentative D call TRBD2 (5 bases). The V gene lost 4 bases and the J gene lost 5 bases, with 18 bases spanning the gap. This CDR3 spans 15 amino acids. Germline V gives CDR1 SGHRS, CDR2 YFSETQ. The CDR3 nucleotides are TGCGCCAGCAGCCTGGTGGGCAGGCCGGGGGAGACCCAGTACTTC. Translation: CASSLVGRPGETQYF.

This clonotype has at least ten counts. V and J are TRBV7-2 and TRBJ2-7; D possibly corresponds to TRBD1 (6 bases). Germline CDR1 and CDR2: SGHTA and FQGNSA. V dropped 2 bases and J dropped 4 bases, with 12 bases sitting between them. This CDR3 has 14 amino acids. The CDR3 loop is CASSLLPGQYEQYF. CDR3 bases: TGTGCCAGCAGCTTACTTCCCGGACAGTACGAGCAGTACTTC.

This clonotype was counted many times. This chain uses TRBV6-1 with TRBJ2-7; no reliable D call. Germline V CDR1 and CDR2: MNHNS, SASEGT. V lost 5 bases and J 2 bases, leaving 13 bases between the germline ends. There are 14 residues in the CDR3. As DNA, the CDR3 is TGTGCCAGCAGTTTCGGGTCTCAGGCCTACGAGCAGTACTTC. This translates into CASSFGSQAYEQYF.